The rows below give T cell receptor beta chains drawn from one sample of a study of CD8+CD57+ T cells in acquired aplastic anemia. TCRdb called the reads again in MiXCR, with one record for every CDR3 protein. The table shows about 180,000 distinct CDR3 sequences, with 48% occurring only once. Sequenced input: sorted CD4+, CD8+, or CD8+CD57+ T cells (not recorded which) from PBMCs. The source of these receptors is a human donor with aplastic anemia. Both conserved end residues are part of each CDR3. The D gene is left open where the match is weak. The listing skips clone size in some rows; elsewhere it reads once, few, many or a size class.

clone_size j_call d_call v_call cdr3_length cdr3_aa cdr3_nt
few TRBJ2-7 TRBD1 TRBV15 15 CATSRPPTGDYEQYF TGTGCCACCAGCAGACCCCCTACAGGGGACTACGAGCAGTACTTC
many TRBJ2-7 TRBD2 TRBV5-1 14 CASSLAGGPGEQYF TGCGCCAGCAGCTTAGCGGGAGGGCCAGGGGAGCAGTACTTC
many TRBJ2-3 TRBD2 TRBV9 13 CASSVREADTQYF TGTGCCAGCAGCGTCCGGGAGGCAGATACGCAGTATTTT
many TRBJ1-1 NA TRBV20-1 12 CSARTTNTEAFF TGCAGTGCTAGGACAACGAACACTGAAGCTTTCTTT
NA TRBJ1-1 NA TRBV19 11 CASTGNTEALF TGTGCCAGTACGGGGAACACTGAAGCTCTCTTT
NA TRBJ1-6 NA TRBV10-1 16 CASVGGPSSYNSPLHF TGCGCCAGCGTTGGGGGCCCCAGCTCCTATAATTCACCCCTCCACTTT
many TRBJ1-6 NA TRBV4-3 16 CASSQEGTIYNSPLHF TGCGCCAGCAGCCAAGAAGGGACGATCTATAATTCACCCCTCCACTTT
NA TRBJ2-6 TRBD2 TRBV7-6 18 CASSSVGLAISGANALTF TGTGCCAGCAGCTCCGTGGGACTAGCGATCTCTGGGGCCAACGCCCTGACTTTC
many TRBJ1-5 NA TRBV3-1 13 CASSRQSNQPQHF TGTGCCAGCAGCCGACAGAGCAATCAGCCCCAGCATTTT
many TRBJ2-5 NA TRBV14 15 CASSQVGRREETQYF TGTGCCAGCAGCCAAGTGGGGCGGCGAGAAGAGACCCAGTACTTC
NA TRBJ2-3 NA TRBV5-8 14 CASSGDDPTDTQYF TGTGCCAGCAGCGGGGACGACCCCACAGATACGCAGTATTTT
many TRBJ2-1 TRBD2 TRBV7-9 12 CASSLEAGEQFF TGTGCCAGCAGCTTAGAAGCGGGGGAGCAGTTCTTC
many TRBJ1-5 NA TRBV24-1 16 CATSDSRTDLNQPQHF TGTGCCACCAGTGATTCCCGGACAGACCTCAATCAGCCCCAGCATTTT
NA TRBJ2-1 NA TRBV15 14 CATSRGGAGGRRFF TGTGCCACCAGCAGAGGCGGAGCGGGTGGGAGACGGTTCTTC
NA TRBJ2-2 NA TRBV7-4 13 CASSWVLTGELFF TGTGCCAGCAGCTGGGTCCTAACCGGGGAGCTGTTTTTT
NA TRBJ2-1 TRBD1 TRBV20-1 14 CSARWQGAYNEQFF TGCAGTGCTAGATGGCAGGGGGCCTACAATGAGCAGTTCTTC
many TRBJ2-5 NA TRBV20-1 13 CSAKSRVRETQYF TGCAGTGCCAAATCCCGGGTCAGGGAGACCCAGTACTTC
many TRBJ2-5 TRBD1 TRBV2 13 CASSPDRVETQYF TGTGCCAGCAGCCCCGACAGGGTAGAGACCCAGTACTTC
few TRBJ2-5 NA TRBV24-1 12 CATSDHQETQYF TGTGCCACCAGTGACCACCAAGAGACCCAGTACTTC
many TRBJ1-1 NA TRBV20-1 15 CSARGQVGDLTEAFF TGCAGTGCTAGGGGTCAAGTAGGGGACCTCACTGAAGCTTTCTTT